This TCR beta chain derives from a study of tumor-infiltrating lymphocytes in localized non-small cell lung cancer. In the study overall: Several tumor histologies, both smoking statuses, and some post-neoadjuvant chemotherapy samples were included.

Concerning this clone itself: Its target is not known.

Study-level points and caveats: No T-cell fraction difference was seen between IM1 and IM2 tumors. Not all patients were TCR sequenced, owing to tissue quantity.

Assay used: immunoSEQ multiplex PCR; TCRdb lists only in-frame clones, some missing. The sample yields over 10,000 clones, 75% to 80% seen once. CDR3 length: 13 residues. The germline CDR1 and CDR2 sequences are SNHLY and FYNNEI. V was shortened by 4 bases and J by 9 bases, with 13 bases between the two germline ends. The sample comprised uninvolved lung tissue not adjacent to the tumor. The receptor comes from a human donor with non-small cell lung cancer. The V and J genes are TRBV2 and TRBJ2-4; D assignment may be TRBD1 or TRBD2 (5 bases each). The CDR3 spells CASSVETAAIQYF. The DNA for the CDR3 is TGTGCCAGCAGTGTGGAGACAGCGGCCATTCAGTACTTC.